This T cell receptor (beta chain) was captured in a study of monozygotic twins with cystic fibrosis. Study observations and caveats: Median Simpson clonality of roughly 0.0093 suggested naive T cells predominated. No link emerged between shared CDR3 counts and age, concordance or severity. Nucleotide-identical clonotype sharing was significantly higher within monozygotic CF twin pairs than between unrelated CF individuals. V usage most resembled the co-twin in 13 of 16 pairs.

Profiling relied on immunoSEQ multiplex PCR, and the TCRdb table lists in-frame clones only, not all of them. The sample comprises approximately 15,000 clones, just under 95% of which are singletons, and around 9.3% rests with the top ten. The V gene end was trimmed by 2 bases and the J gene end by 2 bases; junction bases not matched to a gene: 9. The CDR3 totals 16 residues. The germline V gene encodes CDR1 SNHLY and CDR2 FYNNEI. Notes on this clone: The target antigen is unknown.

This TCR came from a girl between 2 and 10 years old with cystic fibrosis. The sequenced sample was blood. The chain couples TRBV2 to TRBJ2-7; TRBD2 matches at 7 bases. The CDR3 DNA sequence: TGTGCCAGCAGTGAATGGGTAGCGGGTCCGACCTACGAGCAGTACTTC. Translation: CASSEWVAGPTYEQYF.